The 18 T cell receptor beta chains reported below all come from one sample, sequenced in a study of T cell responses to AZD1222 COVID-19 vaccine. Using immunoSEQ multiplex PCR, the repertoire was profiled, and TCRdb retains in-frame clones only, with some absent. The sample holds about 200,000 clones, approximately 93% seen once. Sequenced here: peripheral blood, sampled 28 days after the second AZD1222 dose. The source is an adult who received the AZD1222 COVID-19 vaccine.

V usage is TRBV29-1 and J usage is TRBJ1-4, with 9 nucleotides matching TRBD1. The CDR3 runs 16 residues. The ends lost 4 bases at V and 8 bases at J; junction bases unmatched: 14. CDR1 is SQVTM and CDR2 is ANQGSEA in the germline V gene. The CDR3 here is CSVGMGTGPFREKLFF. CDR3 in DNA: TGCAGCGTTGGAATGGGGACAGGGCCCTTTAGGGAAAAACTGTTTTTT.

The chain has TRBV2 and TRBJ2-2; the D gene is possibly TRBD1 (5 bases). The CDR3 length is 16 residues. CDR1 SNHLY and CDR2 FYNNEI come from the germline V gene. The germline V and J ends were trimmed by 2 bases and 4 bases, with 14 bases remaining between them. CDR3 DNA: TGTGCCAGCAGTGAATTGGGGCCAGAGAGCACCGGGGAGCTGTTTTTT. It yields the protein CASSELGPESTGELFF.

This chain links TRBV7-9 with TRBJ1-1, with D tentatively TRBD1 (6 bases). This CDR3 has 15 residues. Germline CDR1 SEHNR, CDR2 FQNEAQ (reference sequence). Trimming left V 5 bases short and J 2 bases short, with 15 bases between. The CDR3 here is CASSPRQDRNTEAFF. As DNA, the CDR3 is TGTGCCAGCAGCCCTAGACAGGACCGAAACACTGAAGCTTTCTTT.

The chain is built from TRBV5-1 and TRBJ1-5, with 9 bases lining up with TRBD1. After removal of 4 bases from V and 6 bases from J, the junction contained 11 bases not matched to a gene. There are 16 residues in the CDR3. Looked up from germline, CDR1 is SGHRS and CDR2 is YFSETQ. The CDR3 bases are TGCGCCAGCAGCCCTGCCGCCGGACAGGGGAGTCAGCCCCAGCATTTT. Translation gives CASSPAAGQGSQPQHF.

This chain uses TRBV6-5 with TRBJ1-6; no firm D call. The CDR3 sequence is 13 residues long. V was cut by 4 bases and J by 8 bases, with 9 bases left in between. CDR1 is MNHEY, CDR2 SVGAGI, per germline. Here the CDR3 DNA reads TGTGCCAGCAGTTCGATCGAGGATTCACCCCTCCACTTT. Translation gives CASSSIEDSPLHF.

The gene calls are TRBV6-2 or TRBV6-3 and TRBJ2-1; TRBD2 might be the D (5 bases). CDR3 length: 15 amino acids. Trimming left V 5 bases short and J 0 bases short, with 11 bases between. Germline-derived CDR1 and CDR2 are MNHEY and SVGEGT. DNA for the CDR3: TGTGCCAGCAGTCCGGCACTAGGCTCCTACAATGAGCAGTTCTTC. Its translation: CASSPALGSYNEQFF.

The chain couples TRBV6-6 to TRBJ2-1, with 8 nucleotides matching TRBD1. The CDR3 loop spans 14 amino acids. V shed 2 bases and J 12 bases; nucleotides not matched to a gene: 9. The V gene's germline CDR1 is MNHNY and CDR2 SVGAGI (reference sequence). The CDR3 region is CASSYGDRSNMQFF. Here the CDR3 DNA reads TGTGCCAGCAGTTACGGGGACAGGTCGAATATGCAGTTCTTC.

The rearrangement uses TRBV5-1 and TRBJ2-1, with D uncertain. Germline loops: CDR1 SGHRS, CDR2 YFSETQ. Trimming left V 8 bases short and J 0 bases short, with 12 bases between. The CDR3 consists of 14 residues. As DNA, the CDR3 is TGCGCCAGTCACGGATCTAGCTCCTACAATGAGCAGTTCTTC. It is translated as CASHGSSSYNEQFF.

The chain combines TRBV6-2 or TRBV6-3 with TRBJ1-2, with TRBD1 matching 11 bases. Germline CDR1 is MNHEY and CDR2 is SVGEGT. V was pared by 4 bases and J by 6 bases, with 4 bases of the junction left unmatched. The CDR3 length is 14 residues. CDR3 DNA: TGTGCCAGCAGTTGGACAGGGGGCTTGGATGGCTACACCTTC. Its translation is CASSWTGGLDGYTF.

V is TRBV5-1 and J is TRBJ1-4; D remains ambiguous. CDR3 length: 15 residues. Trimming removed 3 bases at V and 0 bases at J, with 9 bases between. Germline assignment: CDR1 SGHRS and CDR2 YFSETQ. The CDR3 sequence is CASSYGTSTNEKLFF. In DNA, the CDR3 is TGCGCCAGCAGCTACGGTACCTCAACTAATGAAAAACTGTTTTTT.

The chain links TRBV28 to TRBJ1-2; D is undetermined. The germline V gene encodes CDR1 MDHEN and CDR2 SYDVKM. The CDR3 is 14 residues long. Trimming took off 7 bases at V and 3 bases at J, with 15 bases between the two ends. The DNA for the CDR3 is TGTGCCAGCACCGTCCTAAACGGCTACTATGGCTACACCTTC. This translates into CASTVLNGYYGYTF.

CDR3 nucleotide sequence: TGTGCCAGCAGCCTTCGGACAGGAAGGTTAAATTCACCCCTCCACTTT. Translated: CASSLRTGRLNSPLHF. The chain employs TRBV3-1 (or the pseudogene TRBV3-2) and TRBJ1-6, with 7 bases matching TRBD1. This CDR3 is built from 16 residues. Germline lookup yields CDR1 LGHDT and CDR2 YNNKEL (reference sequence). The J segment lost 7 bases and the V segment lost 4 bases, leaving 10 bases of the junction unmatched.

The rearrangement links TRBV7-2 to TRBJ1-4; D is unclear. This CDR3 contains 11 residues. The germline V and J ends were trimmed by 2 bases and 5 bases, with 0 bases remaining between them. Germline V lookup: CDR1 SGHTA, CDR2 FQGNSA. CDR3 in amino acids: CASSLNEKLFF. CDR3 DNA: TGTGCCAGCAGCTTAAATGAAAAACTGTTTTTT.

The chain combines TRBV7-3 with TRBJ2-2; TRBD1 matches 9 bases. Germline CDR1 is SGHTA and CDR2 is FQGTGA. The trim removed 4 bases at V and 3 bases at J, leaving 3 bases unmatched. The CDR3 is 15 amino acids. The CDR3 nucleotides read TGTGCCAGCAGCTCACAGGGGGCCGACACCGGGGAGCTGTTTTTT. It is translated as CASSSQGADTGELFF.

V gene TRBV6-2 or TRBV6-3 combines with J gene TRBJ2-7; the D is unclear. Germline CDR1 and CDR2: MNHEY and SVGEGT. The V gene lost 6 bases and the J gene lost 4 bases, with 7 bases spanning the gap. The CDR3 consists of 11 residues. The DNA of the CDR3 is TGTGCCAGCAGCCTCGGTTACGAGCAGTACTTC. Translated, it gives CASSLGYEQYF.

The CDR3 loop is CSAFSGAGYTF. CDR3 in DNA: TGCAGTGCTTTTTCAGGGGCTGGCTACACCTTC. The rearrangement links TRBV20-1 to TRBJ1-2, with D possibly being TRBD1 (6 bases). CDR3 length: 11 amino acids. Trimming removed 5 bases at V and 7 bases at J, with 11 bases between. The germline gives CDR1 DFQATT, CDR2 SNEGSKA (reference sequence).

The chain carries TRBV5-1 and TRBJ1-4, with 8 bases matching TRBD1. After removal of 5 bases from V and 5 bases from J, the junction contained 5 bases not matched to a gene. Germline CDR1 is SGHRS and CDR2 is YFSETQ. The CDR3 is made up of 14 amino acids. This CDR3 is CASSTGGENEKLFF. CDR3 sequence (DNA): TGCGCCAGCAGTACAGGGGGTGAGAATGAAAAACTGTTTTTT.

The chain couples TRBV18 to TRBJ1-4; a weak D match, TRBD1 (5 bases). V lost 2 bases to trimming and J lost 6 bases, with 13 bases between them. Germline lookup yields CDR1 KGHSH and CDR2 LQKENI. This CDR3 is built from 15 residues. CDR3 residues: CASSPRGQLDEKLFF. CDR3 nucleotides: TGTGCCAGCTCACCAAGGGGCCAATTGGATGAAAAACTGTTTTTT. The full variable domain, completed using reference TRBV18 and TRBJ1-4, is NAGVMQNPRHLVRRRGQEARLRCSPMKGHSHVYWYRQLPEEGLKFMVYLQKENIIDESGMPKERFSAEFPKEGPSILRIQQVVRGDSAAYFCASSPRGQLDEKLFFGSGTQLSVL.